This TCR beta chain stems from a study of cytomegalovirus exposure and HLA in healthy donors. Primers for the PCR totalled 60 Vbeta and 13 Jbeta. The method was immunoSEQ multiplex PCR; TCRdb's version includes in-frame clones alone and lacks a portion of them. This table holds 150,000 to 200,000 clones, 84% found once. CDR3 size: 13 residues. Germline V lookup: CDR1 GTSNPN, CDR2 SVGIG (reference sequence). V lost 0 bases and J 5 bases, leaving 8 bases between the germline ends. The sequencing input was PBMCs. This chain connects TRBV30 to TRBJ1-5; the D gene is possibly TRBD1 (6 bases). This receptor was obtained from a boy aged 10-17 years in good health and CMV-seronegative. The CDR3 sequence: CAWSVGADQPQHF. As DNA, the CDR3 is TGTGCCTGGAGTGTGGGGGCGGATCAGCCCCAGCATTTT.